The 7 T cell receptor beta chains presented below share a single source sample, sequenced in a study of CD4 T cell repertoires in COVID-19. Profiling relied on immunoSEQ multiplex PCR, and the TCRdb table lists in-frame clones only, not all of them. In the table there are around 22,000 clones, about nine tenths of which are singletons. These memory T cells were uncultured and sequenced directly after ex vivo isolation. The material sequenced was central memory CD4+ T cells from blood, taken before the COVID-19 pandemic. All receptors come from a human donor who had COVID-19.

The sample holds one count of this clone. This chain uses TRBV27 with TRBJ1-2, with 9 bases identical to TRBD1. Germline loops: CDR1 MNHEY, CDR2 SMNVEV (reference sequence). The CDR3 has 14 amino acids. V shed 5 bases, J shed 6 bases, and the junction held 7 bases outside the gene matches. Here the CDR3 reads CASSPWDRAHGYTF. CDR3 nucleotides: TGTGCCAGCAGTCCGTGGGACAGGGCACATGGCTACACCTTC.

The chain links TRBV27 to TRBJ2-3, with a tentative D call TRBD2 (6 bases). Germline V lookup: CDR1 MNHEY, CDR2 SMNVEV (reference sequence). The CDR3 runs 17 residues. V was pared by 6 bases and J by 1 base, with 20 bases between. The CDR3, as DNA: TGTGCCAGCAGCCAAAGGAGGGAGCGGAGACGCACAGATACGCAGTATTTT. This encodes CASSQRRERRRTDTQYF.

There are a few counts of this clone. V and J are TRBV5-4 and TRBJ1-1; 8 nucleotides match TRBD1. CDR3 length: 15 residues. In germline, CDR1 is SGHNT, CDR2 YYREEE (reference sequence). J was trimmed by 1 base and V by 4 bases; bases with no gene match: 6. Here the CDR3 reads CASSHPDRGNTEAFF. The DNA for the CDR3 is TGTGCCAGCAGCCATCCCGACAGGGGGAACACTGAAGCTTTCTTT.

This rearrangement joins TRBV29-1 to TRBJ2-7, with 10 bases fitting TRBD1. Germline CDR1 and CDR2: SQVTM and ANQGSEA. J was trimmed by 3 bases and V by 5 bases; bases with no gene match: 4. The CDR3 has 13 amino acids. In DNA, the CDR3 is TGCAGCGTTAGCGGGACAGGGGTCTACGAGCAGTACTTC. It encodes CSVSGTGVYEQYF.

V is TRBV19 and J is TRBJ1-5, with TRBD1 identical over 7 bases. Germline loops: CDR1 LNHDA, CDR2 SQIVND (reference sequence). The CDR3 is 15 residues long. The trim removed 5 bases at V and 6 bases at J, leaving 10 bases unmatched. CDR3 nucleotides: TGTGCCAGTAGTTTCAGTTCGCAGGGGGGTCAGCCCCAGCATTTT. This encodes CASSFSSQGGQPQHF.

The chain uses TRBV7-7 and TRBJ2-2; D gene ambiguous. CDR1 and CDR2 (germline): SSHAT, FNYEAQ (reference sequence). The CDR3 spans 12 residues. V was cut by 5 bases and J by 7 bases, with 8 bases left in between. CDR3 DNA: TGTGCCAGCAGCATGAGGATCGGGGAGCTGTTTTTT. Amino acids: CASSMRIGELFF.

The chain joins TRBV6-1 to TRBJ1-6; the D gene is possibly TRBD1 (5 bases). The CDR3 runs 15 residues. Germline lookup yields CDR1 MNHNS and CDR2 SASEGT. V was shortened by 3 bases and J by 7 bases, with 13 bases between the two germline ends. DNA of the CDR3: TGTGCCAGCAGTGACAAGGGGATAAGGAATTCACCCCTCCACTTT. Its protein is CASSDKGIRNSPLHF.